One T cell receptor beta chain is described in this entry. The antigen is undetermined. MiXCR was run by TCRdb on the RT-PCR reads, yielding one entry per CDR3 protein. The sample records fewer than 750,000 distinct CDR3 sequences, less than 15% being singletons. This sample is part of a study of response to subunit inactivated influenza vaccine. Points from the study as a whole: It was suggested by the authors that few new T cells are recruited by each seasonal influenza vaccination.

The CDR3 totals 15 residues. J was trimmed by 7 bases and V by 1 base; bases with no gene match: 7. The germline V gene encodes CDR1 SGHTA and CDR2 FQGNSA. This sequence was found in a man aged 50 or older who received an inactivated influenza vaccine. Specimen: PBMCs from blood, collected about 13 days after vaccination. This chain connects TRBV7-2 to TRBJ2-7; 10 bases match TRBD1. The CDR3 DNA reads TGTGCCAGCAGCTTAGGGGGACAGGGGATGCGGGAGCAGTACTTC. It specifies CASSLGGQGMREQYF.